This T cell receptor (beta chain) originates from a study of human T cells and chemical hapten exposure. V was cut by 1 base and J by 0 bases, with 15 bases left in between. Per the germline V gene, CDR1 is DFQATT and CDR2 is SNEGSKA (reference sequence). This CDR3 is 16 amino acids long. Specified time point: healthy volunteer bleed at 6 weeks. It was unfractionated whole blood from which total RNA was extracted. This clonotype was observed many times. TCRdb itself ran the RACE reads through MiXCR, one entry per CDR3 protein. The table lists 70,000 to 95,000 distinct CDR3 sequences, around 9.4% of them singletons, with roughly 1.6% in the top ten.

This chain connects TRBV20-1 to TRBJ1-1; D call uncertain. Sequencing was done on a sample of whole blood. The clonotype was recovered from a female donor in good health. Some clones in this sample may be carry-over from other donors' samples. CDR3 in DNA: TGCAGTGCTAGAGGGAGTTCGACGGGATTGAACACTGAAGCTTTCTTT. It yields the protein CSARGSSTGLNTEAFF.